This T cell receptor (beta chain) was captured in a study of control samples from healthy donors and cancer patients. Using immunoSEQ multiplex PCR, the repertoire was profiled, and TCRdb retains in-frame clones only, with some absent. The data show about 120,000 clones, around 89% seen once. Sequencing input: blood. The clonotype was recovered from a woman in her 70s in good health.

This CDR3 is CASSVDGTGRTYGYTF. CDR3 bases: TGTGCCAGCAGCGTAGATGGGACAGGGCGCACCTATGGCTACACCTTC. The gene calls are TRBV9 and TRBJ1-2; 9 positions agree with TRBD1. The CDR3 consists of 16 residues. Germline trimming cut 0 bases from V and 4 bases from J; bases unmatched to any gene: 7. CDR1 and CDR2 (germline): SGDLS, YYNGEE. The complete variable domain, with remaining parts taken from reference TRBV9 and TRBJ1-2, reads DSGVTQTPKHLITATGQRVTLRCSPRSGDLSVYWYQQSLDQGLQFLIQYYNGEERAKGNILERFSAQQFPDLHSELNLSSLELGDSALYFCASSVDGTGRTYGYTFGSGTRLTVV.